These 4 T cell receptor beta chains were sequenced from one sample in a study of blood T cell repertoires in COVID-19 (dated by TCRdb to 2020 to 2021). Library prep was done by the immunoSEQ multiplex PCR assay. TCRdb carries this immuneACCESS record with in-frame sequences only. Its versions omit some clonotypes, under half of them owing to an unresolved V gene in the studies checked, with the rest unexplained. In this sample the table shows some 51,000 clones, around 93% of which occur a single time. The ten largest clonotypes hold approximately 2.8% of the sample. The sequenced material came from peripheral blood. Receptors originate from a man aged 50 to 59 with acute or convalescent COVID-19.

V is TRBV9 and J is TRBJ2-1; D is perhaps TRBD2 (5 bases). Germline loops: CDR1 SGDLS, CDR2 YYNGEE. Trimming left V 1 base short and J 5 bases short, with 10 bases between. The CDR3 has 14 amino acids. The CDR3 bases are TGTGCCAGCAGCGTACTAGCCGGAAACAATGAGCAGTTCTTC. Translation: CASSVLAGNNEQFF.

The chain is built from TRBV3-1 (or the pseudogene TRBV3-2) and TRBJ1-2; D ambiguous. Per the germline V gene, CDR1 is LGHDT and CDR2 is YNNKEL (reference sequence). The V end was cut by 6 bases, the J end by 3 bases, with 11 bases between. This CDR3 has 13 amino acids. The CDR3 spells CASSRARDYGYTF. CDR3 sequence (DNA): TGTGCCAGCAGTCGTGCCCGGGACTATGGCTACACCTTC.

J is TRBJ2-1 and V is TRBV9; 12 nucleotides line up with TRBD2. From germline, CDR1 is SGDLS and CDR2 YYNGEE. Trimming took 0 bases from V and 6 from J; bases not matched to a gene: 13. This CDR3 region has 19 residues. In DNA form, the CDR3 reads TGTGCCAGCAGCGTAGAGCTAGCGGGGGGGCTAATGAGATCCAATGAGCAGTTCTTC. Its protein product is CASSVELAGGLMRSNEQFF. The full variable domain, completed using reference TRBV9 and TRBJ2-1, is DSGVTQTPKHLITATGQRVTLRCSPRSGDLSVYWYQQSLDQGLQFLIQYYNGEERAKGNILERFSAQQFPDLHSELNLSSLELGDSALYFCASSVELAGGLMRSNEQFFGPGTRLTVL.

This chain joins TRBV28 and TRBJ1-5; possible D gene TRBD1, 6 bases. Per the germline V gene, CDR1 is MDHEN and CDR2 is SYDVKM. Trimming took 1 base from V and 7 from J, leaving 14 bases between them. The CDR3 runs 15 residues. For the CDR3, the DNA is TGTGCCAGCAGTTTATTGGGGGCAATCAACCAGCCCCAGCATTTT. Protein sequence: CASSLLGAINQPQHF.